This TCR beta chain stems from a study of cytomegalovirus exposure and HLA in healthy donors. General observations from the study: Earlier analysis yielded a pattern in which most TCR beta V segments were productive about 90% or about 30% of the time.

Points on this clone: Its antigen is undetermined.

PCR used 60 Vbeta primers and 13 Jbeta primers. Data came from immunoSEQ multiplex PCR; TCRdb stores just in-frame clones and leaves some out. The table has approximately 110,000 clones, roughly 68% seen once. Germline CDR1 LGHNT, CDR2 FRNRAP. The CDR3 contains 13 residues. The V gene end was trimmed by 6 bases and the J gene end by 7 bases; junction bases not matched to a gene: 6. Sequenced input: PBMCs. This chain links TRBV12-5 with TRBJ2-1, with 7 nucleotides matching TRBD2. The sequence was collected from a woman between 25 and 40 years old in good health and CMV-seronegative. CDR3: CASGERGGNEQFF. The CDR3 DNA is TGTGCTAGTGGCGAGCGGGGTGGAAATGAGCAGTTCTTC.